These T cell receptor beta chains were read from a single sample in a study of shared clonotypes between healthy human individuals. Measured with immunoSEQ multiplex PCR; TCRdb has only the in-frame clones, and not every one. The sample contains about 2.3 million clones, 92% of which appear only once. Source material: naive CD4+ T cells from PBMCs. Receptor source: a man aged 18 to 30 in good health. Some clones in this sample may be carry-over from other donors' samples. Each CDR3 is given with its conserved first and last residue. D genes are given only for firm matches. Clone size appears in some rows only: once, few, many, or a class for an expanded clone.

TRBJ2-7 | . | . | TRBV28 | CASSFRQPEQYF | TGTGCCAGCAGTTTCCGTCAGCCCGAGCAGTACTTC
TRBJ1-5 | . | . | TRBV6-6 | CASSYSRGYGDQPQHF | TGTGCCAGCAGTTACTCGAGGGGCTACGGGGATCAGCCCCAGCATTTT
TRBJ2-2 | TRBD2 | once | TRBV28 | CASSLSVVGLAGIRELFF | TGTGCCAGCAGTTTATCGGTTGTCGGGCTAGCGGGAATTCGGGAGCTGTTTTTT
TRBJ2-5 | TRBD1 | . | TRBV2 | CASRGQGGPQETQYF | TGTGCCAGCAGGGGACAGGGGGGCCCCCAAGAGACCCAGTACTTC
TRBJ2-1 | TRBD2 | . | TRBV5-1 | CASSLGGRARNEQFF | TGCGCCAGCAGCTTAGGCGGGAGGGCCCGTAACGAGCAGTTCTTC
TRBJ1-1 | . | . | TRBV7-2 | CASSLRTLGTEAFF | TGTGCCAGCAGCTTACGAACTCTGGGAACTGAAGCTTTCTTT
TRBJ2-1 | . | . | TRBV5-1 | CASSLGTTYNEQFF | TGCGCCAGCAGCTTGGGGACTACATACAATGAGCAGTTCTTC
TRBJ2-1 | TRBD2 | . | TRBV28 | CASRESASGRTEQFF | TGTGCCAGCAGGGAATCAGCTAGCGGGAGAACTGAGCAGTTCTTC
TRBJ1-4 | . | . | TRBV27 | CASSPHIRPSNEKLFF | TGTGCCAGCAGTCCGCACATACGGCCTTCGAATGAAAAACTGTTTTTT
TRBJ2-1 | TRBD1 | . | TRBV5-1 | CASSMGTGLVNEQFF | TGCGCCAGCAGCATGGGGACAGGGTTAGTCAATGAGCAGTTCTTC
TRBJ2-1 | . | . | TRBV9 | CASSVAPGAYNEQFF | TGTGCCAGCAGCGTAGCCCCAGGGGCCTACAATGAGCAGTTCTTC
TRBJ2-3 | TRBD2 | . | TRBV4-2 | CASSQVHLTSGGRDTQYF | TGTGCCAGCAGCCAAGTTCACCTGACTAGCGGAGGCAGGGATACGCAGTATTTT
TRBJ1-2 | TRBD1 | . | TRBV18 | CASSPPEGARVIGYTF | TGTGCCAGCTCCCCCCCGGAGGGGGCGCGAGTTATTGGCTACACCTTC
TRBJ1-5 | . | . | TRBV6-1 | CASSVWGESNQPQHF | TGTGCCAGCAGTGTTTGGGGTGAGAGCAATCAGCCCCAGCATTTT
TRBJ2-1 | . | . | TRBV11-3 | CASSLGRFYNSYNEQFF | TGTGCCAGCAGCTTAGGTCGGTTCTACAACTCCTACAATGAGCAGTTCTTC
TRBJ1-2 | . | once | TRBV5-1 | CASSLGIMGGWGYTF | TGCGCCAGCAGCTTGGGAATTATGGGAGGATGGGGCTACACCTTC
TRBJ2-3 | . | . | TRBV6-5 | CASSYSAQSTDTQYF | TGTGCCAGCAGTTACTCGGCACAGAGCACAGATACGCAGTATTTT
TRBJ1-3 | . | . | TRBV18 | CASSQGGDTSGNTIYF | TGTGCCAGCTCACAAGGCGGCGACACCTCTGGAAACACCATATATTTT
TRBJ1-2 | . | . | TRBV27 | CASSMTTGNYGYTF | TGTGCCAGCAGTATGACAACGGGGAACTATGGCTACACCTTC
TRBJ2-2 | TRBD1 | . | TRBV28 | CASRTGQLNTGELFF | TGTGCCAGCAGGACGGGACAGCTTAACACCGGGGAGCTGTTTTTT
TRBJ1-2 | . | . | TRBV5-1 | CASSGSISVPYGYTF | TGCGCCAGCAGCGGAAGCATATCCGTGCCCTATGGCTACACCTTC
TRBJ2-2 | TRBD2 | . | TRBV28 | CASSIPSGANTGELFF | TGTGCCAGCAGTATACCTAGCGGGGCGAACACCGGGGAGCTGTTTTTT
TRBJ2-1 | TRBD2 | . | TRBV19 | CASTPLAGGPNEQFF | TGTGCCAGTACCCCTCTAGCGGGAGGGCCGAATGAGCAGTTCTTC